This TCR beta chain was found in a study of cytomegalovirus exposure and HLA in healthy donors (dated by TCRdb to between 2016 and 2019). A note on the overall study: An earlier analysis of around 600 of the donors reported roughly 300 Gb of sequence data and 117 million unique TCR beta sequences from about 200 million T cells. Roughly 300 gigabases of sequencing data and roughly 81 million unique TCR sequences made up an early release that covered several hundred HLA-typed donors. Of the roughly 400 genotyped donors, roughly 76% were placed in the genetic ancestry cluster associated with self-reported Caucasian donors. The study was designed to test whether signatures of past pathogen exposure could be identified by cataloging public T cell receptors. Using immunosequencing, the study profiled T cell repertoires from fewer than 700 subjects and related those repertoires to cytomegalovirus serostatus. In addition to the first cohort of approximately 650 subjects, a separate validation cohort of 120 different subjects was used. The study combined high-throughput TCR immunosequencing, statistical association of individual TCRs with disease status, and machine learning to predict cytomegalovirus infection status. To study patterns of TCR occurrence, a later analysis re-analyzed previously published TCR beta repertoires from several hundred donors and added high-resolution HLA genotyping. The later analysis used no new phenotypic data to find candidate immune exposures, relying instead on TCR beta sequences and their occurrence across donors. An earlier analysis of several hundred of the donors applied high-throughput TCR beta sequencing to assess whether each TCR beta V gene segment acted as functional or pseudogenic. Donor age, sex, ethnicity and CMV serostatus were compiled alongside the repertoire data. A later genetic analysis used genome-wide SNP genotypes for about 60% of the roughly 700 donors, treating that subset as a discovery cohort. Every discovery cohort repertoire had been produced on one sequencing platform. Class I and class II HLA loci were covered by the typing at four-digit resolution. Typing coverage differed by locus: A, B, C, DRB1 and DQB1 were typed in roughly 620-630 donors, DQA1 in about 550, DPA1 in around 610, and DPB1 in around 440. Because of strong linkage in the cohort, five DR-DQ haplotypes were treated as single units for association and clustering. Among roughly 370 genotyped donors of the cohort, an average of approximately 240,000 unique TCR beta nucleotide sequences were sequenced per donor, about a sixth of them non-productive.

Receptor libraries were prepared by the immunoSEQ multiplex PCR assay. For the multiplex PCR, a mixture combining 60 forward primers for TCR Vbeta segments and 13 reverse primers for TCR Jbeta segments was used. A multiplex PCR assay on genomic DNA amplified the CDR3 region of rearranged TCR beta genes. On the Illumina HiSeq System, the amplified TCR beta libraries were sequenced as 87-base-pair reads. Under the source paper's analysis protocol: Across the roughly 670 repertoires, a later analysis counted some 80 million unique TCR beta chains, 9.5 million to 13 million of which were shared by at least two donors. A nearest-neighbor algorithm error-corrected the raw reads and collapsed the reads into unique sequences, merging closely related sequences to remove PCR and sequencing errors. To assign V, D and J gene segments, CDR3 sequences were aligned to IMGT reference sequences. For a sequence to be retained, a match of at least six nucleotides to both a V gene segment and a J gene segment was required. A rearrangement was called productive if the CDR3 had no stop codons and remained in frame with V and J, and every other rearrangement was called non-productive. CDR3 was defined by IMGT convention, running from the second conserved V-encoded cysteine to the conserved J-encoded phenylalanine. The earlier analysis of some 600 of the donors excluded sequences that lacked an unambiguous match to a single V gene segment. In an earlier analysis of some 590 of the donors, a V segment was called functional when productive rearrangements were above 56.7%, and segregating when the standard deviation between donors exceeded 5%. A statistical classification framework was built to diagnose cytomegalovirus status from the catalog of TCR beta chain sequences. V and J gene assignment, in a later analysis, came from comparing TCR nucleotide sequences with IMGT/GENE-DB human TR gene sequences. A later analysis assigned CDR3 sequences and most-parsimonious VDJ recombination scenarios with the TCRdist pipeline. In a later analysis, each TCR beta chain was defined by its CDR3 amino acid sequence together with its V-gene family, and reads without a unique V-gene family were excluded. As a way to deal with suspected cross-contamination and a sequencing artifact, a later analysis dropped 640 or so nucleotide sequences that were highly shared and had low generation probability. For each public chain, a later analysis derived a clonal expansion index from normalized ranks of inferred template counts within each repertoire. In a later analysis, generation probabilities were computed using a VDJ recombination model fitted to out-of-frame rearrangements, and the results were checked against IGoR. In a later analysis, TCR-TCR, TCR-HLA and TCR-CMV co-occurrence was scored with hypergeometric tests, and a repertoire-size bias correction was applied to TCR pairs. A later analysis estimated false discovery rates by permuting HLA or CMV assignments 20 times. In a later analysis, co-occurring TCRs were grouped using DBSCAN, with TCRdist sequence similarity added in when clustering inside HLA-allele-positive subsets. Repertoires with fewer than 30,000 or more than 120,000 public chains were left out of co-occurrence clustering, as were about 5 repertoires with anomalous nucleotide sharing. In TCRdb, the immuneACCESS table is reduced to in-frame sequences with V and J assigned. These tables do not hold every clone; where another copy was compared, an unresolved V gene accounts for under half, and the others remain unexplained. That table gives V, J and clone size, and the DNA gave D and trimming. The sample profile shows 150,000 to 200,000 clones; under 85% of them were found once. Around 3% of the sample is taken by the ten largest.

The cohort comprised around 690 healthy bone marrow donors. Cohort members were all nominally healthy when sampled, although unrecorded immune exposures were likely present. The donor was CMV seronegative and belonged to the group of around 400 seronegative cohort members. Each donor provided a peripheral blood sample, and peripheral blood mononuclear cells were used for TCR beta sequencing. Genomic DNA was extracted from the blood cell samples with the Qiagen DNeasy Blood Extraction Kit. Comments on this clone: Its antigen remains undetermined. No much larger clone exists at a distance of one base, and base qualities are not known.

Here is what the overall study found, with its caveats: While some public TCRs were present in many individuals, most TCR sequences turned up only very rarely across donors. According to a later analysis, TCR association rates differed among HLA loci, with DRB1 alleles showing the most associated TCRs and HLA-C alleles showing the fewest. Some 15 rarely observed V segments, including chromosome 9 orphons, were excluded from the earlier analysis of about 500 of the donors because counts were too low. Specific HLA alleles were associated with 15,000 to 20,000 TCR beta sequences at a false discovery rate of 0.05 in a later analysis. Cytomegalovirus status was reported to be diagnosed by the classifier with high specificity and sensitivity in both the original and validation cohorts. A later genetic analysis reported fewer N-insertions in productive TCRs among donors in an Asian-associated ancestry cluster than the roughly 670-donor mean. A later analysis found that most CMV-associated TCR beta chains appeared HLA-restricted, with HLA associations seemingly driven largely by CMV exposure. A total of fewer than 200 TCR beta chains were listed by the study as associated with cytomegalovirus. According to a later analysis, parvovirus B19, influenza, CMV and Epstein-Barr virus appeared linked to several top co-occurrence clusters. The authors suggested that the approach could potentially be generalized to other disease states and immunological phenotypes. In an earlier analysis of approximately 600 of the donors, most TCR beta V segments were observed in productive rearrangements about 87% or about 30% of the time, broadly matching IMGT annotations. HLA typing was unavailable for some donors at each locus, so association tests used only the typed subset. Three of the identified cytomegalovirus-associated TCR beta chains were confirmed in vitro to be specific for cytomegalovirus antigens. In a later genetic analysis, a missense DCLRE1C variant was associated with V-gene and J-gene trimming of TCR beta chains, and the association was replicated in an independent cohort. A group of highly shared sequence variants was considered likely to be a technical artifact of the sequencing pipeline. Correlated functional status among segregating V segments might reflect linkage disequilibrium, but an unknown experimental factor could not be ruled out. A further reported finding was that TCR beta sequences accurately predicted the HLA-A and HLA-B alleles for most subjects in the first cohort. In a later analysis, HLA-associated TCR beta chains were found to be more clonally expanded and to have lower generation probabilities than equally common non-associated chains. Presence/absence analyses assumed roughly uniform sequencing depth across donors, an assumption that may not hold. CMV serostatus was the only immune exposure information available for the cohort. Only TCR beta chains were sequenced in this cohort, and the absence of alpha or paired-chain data limited detectable features. When HLA alleles, especially DR and DQ, strongly co-occurred, TCR associations were difficult to assign to individual alleles.

The material sequenced was PBMCs. The sequence came from a female donor in good health and CMV-seronegative.

The CDR3 reads as follows: CASSYARGTYNEQFF. The DNA is TGTGCCAGCAGTTACGCCAGGGGTACATACAATGAGCAGTTCTTC. The receptor chain draws on TRBV6-5 and TRBJ2-1, and perhaps TRBD1 as D gene, on 6 matching bases. V lost 2 bases and J lost 4 bases; the stretch between them is 12 bases long. According to the germline V gene, CDR1 reads MNHEY and CDR2 reads SVGAGI. The CDR3 runs 15 amino acids, cysteine and phenylalanine included. Just the 45-base CDR3 DNA is kept, in frame starting at base 1.